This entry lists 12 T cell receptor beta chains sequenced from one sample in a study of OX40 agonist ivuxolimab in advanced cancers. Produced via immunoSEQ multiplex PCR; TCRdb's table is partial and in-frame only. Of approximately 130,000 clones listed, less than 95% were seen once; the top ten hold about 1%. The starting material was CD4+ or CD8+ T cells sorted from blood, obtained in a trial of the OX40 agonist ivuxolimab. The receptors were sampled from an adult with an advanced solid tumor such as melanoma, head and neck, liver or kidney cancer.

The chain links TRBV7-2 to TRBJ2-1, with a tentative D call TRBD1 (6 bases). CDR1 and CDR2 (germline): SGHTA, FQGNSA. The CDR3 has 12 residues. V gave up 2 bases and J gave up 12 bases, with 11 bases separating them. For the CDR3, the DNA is TGTGCCAGCAGCTTACAGGGGTTACGGCAGTTCTTC. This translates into CASSLQGLRQFF.

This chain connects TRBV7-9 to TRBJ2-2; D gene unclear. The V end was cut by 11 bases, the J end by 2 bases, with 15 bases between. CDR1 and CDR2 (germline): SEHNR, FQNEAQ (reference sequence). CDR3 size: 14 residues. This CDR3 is CASRAVPNTGELFF. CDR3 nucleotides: TGTGCCTCAAGGGCGGTACCTAACACCGGGGAGCTGTTTTTT.

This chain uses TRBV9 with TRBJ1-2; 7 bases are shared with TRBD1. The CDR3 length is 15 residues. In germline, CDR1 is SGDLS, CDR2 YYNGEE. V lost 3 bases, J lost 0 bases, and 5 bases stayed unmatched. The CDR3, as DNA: TGTGCCAGCAGCGGAACAGGGGCGTCTAACTATGGCTACACCTTC. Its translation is CASSGTGASNYGYTF. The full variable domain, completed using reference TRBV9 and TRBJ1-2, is DSGVTQTPKHLITATGQRVTLRCSPRSGDLSVYWYQQSLDQGLQFLIQYYNGEERAKGNILERFSAQQFPDLHSELNLSSLELGDSALYFCASSGTGASNYGYTFGSGTRLTVV.

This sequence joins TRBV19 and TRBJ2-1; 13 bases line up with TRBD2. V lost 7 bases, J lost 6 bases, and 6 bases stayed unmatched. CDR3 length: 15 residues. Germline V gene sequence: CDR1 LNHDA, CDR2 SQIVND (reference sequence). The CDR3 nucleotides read TGTGCCAGTACCCTACTAGCGGGAGGGCCCAATGAGCAGTTCTTC. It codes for CASTLLAGGPNEQFF. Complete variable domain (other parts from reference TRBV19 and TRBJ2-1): DGGITQSPKYLFRKEGQNVTLSCEQNLNHDAMYWYRQDPGQGLRLIYYSQIVNDFQKGDIAEGYSVSREKKESFPLTVTSAQKNPTAFYLCASTLLAGGPNEQFFGPGTRLTVL.

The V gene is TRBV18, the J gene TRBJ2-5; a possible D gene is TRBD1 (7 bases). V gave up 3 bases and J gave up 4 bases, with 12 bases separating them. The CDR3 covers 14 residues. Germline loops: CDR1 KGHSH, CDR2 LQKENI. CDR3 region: CASSPYRGGETQYF. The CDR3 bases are TGTGCCAGCTCACCTTACAGGGGAGGAGAGACCCAGTACTTC.

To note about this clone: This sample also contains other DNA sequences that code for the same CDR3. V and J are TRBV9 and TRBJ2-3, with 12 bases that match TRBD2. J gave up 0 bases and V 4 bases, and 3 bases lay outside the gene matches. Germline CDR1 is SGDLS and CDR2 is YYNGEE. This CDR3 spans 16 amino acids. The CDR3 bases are TGTGCCAGCAGCCCTGGGACTAGCGGGAGCACAGATACGCAGTATTTT. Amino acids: CASSPGTSGSTDTQYF.

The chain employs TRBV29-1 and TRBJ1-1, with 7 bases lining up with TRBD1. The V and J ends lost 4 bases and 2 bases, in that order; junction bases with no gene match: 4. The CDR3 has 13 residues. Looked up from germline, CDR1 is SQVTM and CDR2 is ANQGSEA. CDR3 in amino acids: CSVGQGRNTEAFF. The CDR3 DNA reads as TGCAGCGTTGGACAGGGAAGAAACACTGAAGCTTTCTTT. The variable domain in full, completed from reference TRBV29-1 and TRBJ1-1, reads SAVISQKPSRDICQRGTSLTIQCQVDSQVTMMFWYRQQPGQSLTLIATANQGSEATYESGFVIDKFPISRPNLTFSTLTVSNMSPEDSSIYLCSVGQGRNTEAFFGQGTRLTVV.

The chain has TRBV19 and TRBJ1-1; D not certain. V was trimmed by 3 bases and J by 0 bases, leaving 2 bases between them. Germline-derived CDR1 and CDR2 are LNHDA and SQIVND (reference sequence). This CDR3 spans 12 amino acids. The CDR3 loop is CASSILNTEAFF. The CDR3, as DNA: TGTGCCAGTAGTATCCTGAACACTGAAGCTTTCTTT. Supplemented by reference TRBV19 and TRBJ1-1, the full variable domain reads DGGITQSPKYLFRKEGQNVTLSCEQNLNHDAMYWYRQDPGQGLRLIYYSQIVNDFQKGDIAEGYSVSREKKESFPLTVTSAQKNPTAFYLCASSILNTEAFFGQGTRLTVV.

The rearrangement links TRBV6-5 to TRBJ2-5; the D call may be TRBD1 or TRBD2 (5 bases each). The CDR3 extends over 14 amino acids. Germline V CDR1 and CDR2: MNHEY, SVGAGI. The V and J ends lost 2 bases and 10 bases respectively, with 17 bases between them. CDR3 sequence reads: CASSYLPKDGGQYF. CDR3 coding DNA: TGTGCCAGCAGTTACCTACCCAAGGATGGGGGCCAGTACTTC.

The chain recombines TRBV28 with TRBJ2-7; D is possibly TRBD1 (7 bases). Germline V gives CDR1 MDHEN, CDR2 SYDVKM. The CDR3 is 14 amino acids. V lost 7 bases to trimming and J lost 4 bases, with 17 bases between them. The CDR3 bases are TGTGCCAGCATGCAGGGGGGTGAGAGGTACGAGCAGTACTTC. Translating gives CASMQGGERYEQYF.

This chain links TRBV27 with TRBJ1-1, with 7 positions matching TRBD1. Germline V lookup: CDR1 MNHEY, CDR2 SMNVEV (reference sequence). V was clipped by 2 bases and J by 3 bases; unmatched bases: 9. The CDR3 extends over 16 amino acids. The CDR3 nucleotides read TGTGCCAGCAGTTTACGAGGGGGCCCCCATTACACTGAAGCTTTCTTT. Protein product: CASSLRGGPHYTEAFF.

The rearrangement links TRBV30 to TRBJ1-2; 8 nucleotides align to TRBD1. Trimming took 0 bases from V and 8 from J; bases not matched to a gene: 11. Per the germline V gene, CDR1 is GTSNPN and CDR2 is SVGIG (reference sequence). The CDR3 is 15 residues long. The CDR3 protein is CAWSVRDRTFVGYTF. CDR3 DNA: TGTGCCTGGAGTGTTCGGGACAGGACTTTTGTAGGCTACACCTTC.